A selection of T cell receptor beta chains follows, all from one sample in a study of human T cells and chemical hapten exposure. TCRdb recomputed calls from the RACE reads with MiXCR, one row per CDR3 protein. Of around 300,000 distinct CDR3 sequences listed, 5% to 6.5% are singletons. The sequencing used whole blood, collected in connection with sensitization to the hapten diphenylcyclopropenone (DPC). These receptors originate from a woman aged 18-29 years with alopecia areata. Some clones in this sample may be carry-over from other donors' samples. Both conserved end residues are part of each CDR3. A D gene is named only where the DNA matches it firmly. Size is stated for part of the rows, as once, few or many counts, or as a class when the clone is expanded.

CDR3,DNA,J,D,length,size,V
CSARRELEGSPLHF,TGCAGTGCTAGAAGAGAGTTAGAAGGTTCACCCCTCCACTTT,TRBJ1-6,.,14,.,TRBV20-1
CASSPDSYTGELFF,TGCGCCAGCAGCCCGGACAGTTACACCGGGGAGCTGTTTTTT,TRBJ2-2,.,14,many,TRBV4-3
CASSFRDRDQPQHF,TGTGCCAGCAGTTTCCGGGACAGGGATCAGCCCCAGCATTTT,TRBJ1-5,TRBD1,14,many,TRBV6-5
CASSQGTGRDFYETFF,TGTGCCAGCAGCCAAGGTACGGGACGGGATTTTTACGAGACGTTCTTC,TRBJ2-1,.,16,.,TRBV3-1
CASRKSEGTGELFF,TGTGCCAGCCGCAAGAGCGAGGGGACCGGGGAGCTGTTTTTT,TRBJ2-2,.,14,few,TRBV3-1
CSVERGNTIYF,TGCAGCGTTGAACGTGGAAACACCATATATTTT,TRBJ1-3,.,11,many,TRBV29-1
CASSLPGARGYTF,TGCGCCAGCAGCCTGCCGGGGGCGCGGGGCTACACCTTC,TRBJ1-2,.,13,few,TRBV5-1
CASRPPDGTGTYEQYF,TGTGCCAGTCGTCCTCCGGATGGGACAGGGACCTACGAGCAGTACTTC,TRBJ2-7,TRBD1,16,many,TRBV7-9
CASSLMQGTHNSPLHF,TGCGCCAGCAGCTTGATGCAGGGGACCCATAATTCACCCCTCCACTTT,TRBJ1-6,.,16,many,TRBV5-1
CASSLVRVDADTQYF,TGTGCCAGCAGCTTAGTAAGGGTTGACGCAGATACGCAGTATTTT,TRBJ2-3,.,15,.,TRBV7-2
CASSLVGQAMNTEAFF,TGTGCCAGCAGCTTGGTAGGGCAGGCCATGAACACTGAAGCTTTCTTT,TRBJ1-1,.,16,few,TRBV5-4
CASSQGRGLGRTEAFF,TGTGCCAGCAGCCAGGGCCGAGGGTTGGGGCGGACTGAAGCTTTCTTT,TRBJ1-1,.,16,many,TRBV6-2/TRBV6-3
CASSPQVGGAWDEQFF,TGTGCCAGCAGCCCTCAGGTCGGGGGGGCCTGGGATGAGCAGTTCTTC,TRBJ2-1,TRBD2,16,.,TRBV7-9
CASSPDIRGADYGYTF,TGTGCCAGCAGCCCTGACATTAGGGGCGCAGACTATGGCTACACCTTC,TRBJ1-2,.,16,.,TRBV7-2
CASSLPADDRVAEKLFF,TGTGCCAGCAGTTTACCCGCCGATGACAGGGTGGCGGAAAAACTGTTTTTT,TRBJ1-4,TRBD1,17,few,TRBV28
CASSGDREDEQFF,TGTGCCAGCAGCGGGGACAGGGAGGATGAGCAGTTCTTC,TRBJ2-1,TRBD1,13,many,TRBV9
CASSQDDRGELFF,TGTGCCAGCAGCCAAGATGACCGGGGGGAGCTGTTTTTT,TRBJ2-2,.,13,.,TRBV3-1
CASSPQSYNEQFF,TGTGCCAGCAGCCCACAATCCTACAATGAGCAGTTCTTC,TRBJ2-1,.,13,many,TRBV7-2
CASSQDAGGQIYEQYF,TGTGCCAGCAGCCAAGACGCCGGAGGACAGATCTACGAGCAGTACTTC,TRBJ2-7,.,16,.,TRBV3-1
CASSSYGTGGGGSNQPQHF,TGTGCCAGCAGTTCATACGGGACAGGGGGAGGGGGTAGCAATCAGCCCCAGCATTTT,TRBJ1-5,TRBD1,19,.,TRBV6-5
CASRALPNYGYTF,TGTGCCAGCCGGGCTCTCCCTAACTATGGCTACACCTTC,TRBJ1-2,.,13,few,TRBV28
CSAKENSGNSYNEQFF,TGCAGTGCTAAGGAGAATAGCGGGAACTCCTACAATGAGCAGTTCTTC,TRBJ2-1,TRBD2,16,few,TRBV20-1
CASSARQELNTEAFF,TGCGCCAGCAGCGCACGACAGGAGCTGAACACTGAAGCTTTCTTT,TRBJ1-1,.,15,.,TRBV5-1
CASTRDLKTYGYTF,TGTGCCAGCACTAGGGACCTGAAGACCTATGGCTACACCTTC,TRBJ1-2,.,14,many,TRBV2
CASLGLGGRRHGYTF,TGTGCCAGCCTAGGGCTAGGGGGGCGTCGCCATGGCTACACCTTC,TRBJ1-2,.,15,many,TRBV12-3/TRBV12-4
CASSIGVTASETQYF,TGTGCCAGCAGCATTGGGGTAACGGCGTCAGAGACCCAGTACTTC,TRBJ2-5,.,15,many,TRBV7-9
CASSSTTGEVFTDTQYF,TGTGCCAGCTCATCTACGACAGGGGAGGTATTTACAGATACGCAGTATTTT,TRBJ2-3,TRBD1,17,few,TRBV18
CSVRQGYYGYTF,TGCAGCGTAAGACAGGGATACTATGGCTACACCTTC,TRBJ1-2,TRBD1,12,many,TRBV29-1
CASSWGATNEKLFF,TGTGCCAGCAGTTGGGGTGCAACTAATGAAAAACTGTTTTTT,TRBJ1-4,.,14,many,TRBV6-5
CASNEGFNTDTQYF,TGTGCCAGCAACGAGGGGTTCAACACAGATACGCAGTATTTT,TRBJ2-3,.,14,.,TRBV6-2/TRBV6-3
CASSLVKGAQPQHF,TGTGCCAGCAGCTTAGTGAAGGGAGCCCAGCCCCAGCATTTT,TRBJ1-5,.,14,few,TRBV7-2
CASSLRRQGNQPQHF,TGTGCCAGCAGTTTAAGGCGGCAGGGCAATCAGCCCCAGCATTTT,TRBJ1-5,.,15,many,TRBV12-3/TRBV12-4
CASRTGTGVYNEQFF,TGTGCCAGCCGCACCGGGACAGGGGTTTACAATGAGCAGTTCTTC,TRBJ2-1,TRBD1,15,many,TRBV7-8
CASSPSTGEVYEQYF,TGTGCCAGCAGCCCCTCCACAGGAGAGGTTTACGAGCAGTACTTC,TRBJ2-7,.,15,many,TRBV9
CASSLFGGELFF,TGTGCCAGCAGCTTATTTGGTGGGGAGCTGTTTTTT,TRBJ2-2,.,12,few,TRBV7-6